The next 11 T cell receptor beta chains were all read from a single sample in a study of control samples from healthy donors and cancer patients. The data were produced by immunoSEQ multiplex PCR, yet TCRdb's version contains in-frame clones alone and is incomplete. The sample holds under 150,000 clones; roughly 91% are singletons and the top ten take 1.5% to 2%. The sequenced sample consisted of PBMCs. All receptors come from a middle-aged man with head and neck cancer.

The chain joins TRBV5-5 to TRBJ2-7, with TRBD1 identical over 11 bases. Losses at the gene ends were 0 bases for V and 4 bases for J; bases not matched to a gene: 3. This CDR3 has 15 residues. Germline V gene sequence: CDR1 SGHKS, CDR2 YYEKEE (reference sequence). Written as DNA, the CDR3 is TGTGCCAGCAGCTTGGGTGGACAGGGGGCTTACGAGCAGTACTTC. Protein: CASSLGGQGAYEQYF.

This chain uses TRBV3-1 (or the pseudogene TRBV3-2) with TRBJ1-6; TRBD1 is a possible D gene (5 bases). V shed 7 bases and J shed 7 bases, with 14 bases lying between them. The CDR3 totals 14 residues. Germline lookup yields CDR1 LGHDT and CDR2 YNNKEL (reference sequence). As DNA, the CDR3 is TGTGCCAGCAACGGGGCCAGGGTGAATTCACCCCTCCACTTT. This translates into CASNGARVNSPLHF.

The genes are TRBV28 and TRBJ2-7; 10 bases align to TRBD1. Germline V gene lookup returns CDR1 MDHEN and CDR2 SYDVKM. With V trimmed by 3 bases and J by 5 bases, 7 bases remained unmatched. The CDR3 is 15 amino acids. CDR3: CASSFIGTGDHEQYF. For the CDR3, the DNA is TGTGCCAGCAGTTTTATCGGGACAGGGGACCACGAGCAGTACTTC.

This chain connects TRBV4-3 to TRBJ2-3, with unresolved D. Germline CDR1 and CDR2: LGHNA and YSLEER. Trimming stripped 5 bases from V and 1 base from J, with 13 bases between. The CDR3 contains 15 residues. The DNA for the CDR3 is TGCGCCAGCAGCGTAAGAAGGGTGGGCACAGATACGCAGTATTTT. This codes for CASSVRRVGTDTQYF.

The chain links TRBV7-2 to TRBJ1-5, with no clear D. Trimming took 4 bases from V and 5 from J, leaving 21 bases between them. CDR1 and CDR2 (germline): SGHTA, FQGNSA. This CDR3 comprises 17 residues. CDR3 protein: CASSSLATPGEHQPQHF. For the CDR3, the DNA is TGTGCCAGCAGCTCCTTGGCGACACCGGGCGAACATCAGCCCCAGCATTTT.

The V call is TRBV19, the J call TRBJ2-5; 9 nucleotides line up with TRBD1. This CDR3 is built from 15 residues. The J segment lost 5 bases and the V segment lost 7 bases, leaving 11 bases of the junction unmatched. The V gene's germline CDR1 is LNHDA and CDR2 SQIVND (reference sequence). CDR3 amino acids: CASKSRDRVRETQYF. The CDR3 DNA sequence: TGTGCCAGTAAGAGCCGGGACAGGGTGAGGGAGACCCAGTACTTC.

This chain uses TRBV2 with TRBJ2-7, with a possible D match to TRBD2 (7 bases). Trimming took off 7 bases at V and 1 base at J, with 14 bases between the two ends. The CDR3 runs to 14 residues. In germline, CDR1 is SNHLY, CDR2 FYNNEI. The CDR3 reads CASKRRGGSYEQYF. In DNA form, the CDR3 reads TGTGCCAGCAAGAGGAGGGGGGGGTCCTACGAGCAGTACTTC. Full variable domain (remainder filled in from reference TRBV2 and TRBJ2-7): EPEVTQTPSHQVTQMGQEVILRCVPISNHLYFYWYRQILGQKVEFLVSFYNNEISEKSEIFDDQFSVERPDGSNFTLKIRSTKLEDSAMYFCASKRRGGSYEQYFGPGTRLTVT.

This clone was detected once. The J gene is TRBJ1-1, the V gene TRBV18, with a tentative D call TRBD1 (5 bases). Trimming took 6 bases from V and 5 from J, leaving 16 bases between them. Germline CDR1 and CDR2: KGHSH and LQKENI. The CDR3 contains 14 residues. This CDR3 is CASSRVLGDTEAFF. CDR3 nucleotide sequence: TGTGCCAGCTCGCGGGTTTTAGGGGATACTGAAGCTTTCTTT. Looking up the rest from reference TRBV18 and TRBJ1-1 gives the full variable domain: NAGVMQNPRHLVRRRGQEARLRCSPMKGHSHVYWYRQLPEEGLKFMVYLQKENIIDESGMPKERFSAEFPKEGPSILRIQQVVRGDSAAYFCASSRVLGDTEAFFGQGTRLTVV.

This chain links TRBV4-2 with TRBJ1-1; D remains ambiguous. Looked up from germline, CDR1 is LGHNA and CDR2 is YNFKEQ. This CDR3 has 13 residues. With 8 bases removed from V and 1 base from J, the gap between germline ends came to 11 bases. CDR3 amino acids: CASGLGWNTEAFF. The CDR3 DNA follows: TGTGCCAGCGGCCTAGGGTGGAACACTGAAGCTTTCTTT.

The chain recombines TRBV7-9 with TRBJ1-1, with D hard to call. The germline gives CDR1 SEHNR, CDR2 FQNEAQ (reference sequence). Trimming removed 5 bases from V and 0 bases from J, with 10 bases in between. The CDR3 runs 14 residues. CDR3 protein: CASSPRFLNTEAFF. The CDR3 DNA sequence: TGTGCCAGCAGCCCGCGCTTCCTGAACACTGAAGCTTTCTTT.

The gene calls are TRBV7-2 and TRBJ2-3; the match to TRBD2 covers 7 bases. Germline V gives CDR1 SGHTA, CDR2 FQGNSA. There are 16 residues in the CDR3. V trimming: 5 bases; J trimming: 5 bases; junction bases outside the gene matches: 13. CDR3 residues: CASSGRGTGGLDTQYF. In nucleotides, the CDR3 is TGTGCCAGCAGCGGGCGAGGGACGGGGGGTCTAGATACGCAGTATTTT.